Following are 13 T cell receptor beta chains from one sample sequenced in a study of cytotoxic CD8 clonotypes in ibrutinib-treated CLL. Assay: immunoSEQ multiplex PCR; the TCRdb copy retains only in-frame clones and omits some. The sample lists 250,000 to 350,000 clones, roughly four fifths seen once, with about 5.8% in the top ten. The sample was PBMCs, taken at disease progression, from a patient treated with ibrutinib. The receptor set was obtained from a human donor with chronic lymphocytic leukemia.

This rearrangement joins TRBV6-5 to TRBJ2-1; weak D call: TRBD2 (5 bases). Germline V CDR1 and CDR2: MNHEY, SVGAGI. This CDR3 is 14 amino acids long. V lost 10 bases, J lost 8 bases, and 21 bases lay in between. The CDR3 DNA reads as TGTGCCACTCATGAAAGTGGATGGAGGCATGAGCAGTTCTTC. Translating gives CATHESGWRHEQFF.

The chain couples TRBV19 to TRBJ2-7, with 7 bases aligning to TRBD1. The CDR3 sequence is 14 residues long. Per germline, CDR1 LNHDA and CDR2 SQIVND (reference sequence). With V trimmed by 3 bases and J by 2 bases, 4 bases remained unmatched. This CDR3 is CASSMGQYAYEQYF. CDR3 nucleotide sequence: TGTGCCAGTAGTATGGGACAGTATGCCTACGAGCAGTACTTC.

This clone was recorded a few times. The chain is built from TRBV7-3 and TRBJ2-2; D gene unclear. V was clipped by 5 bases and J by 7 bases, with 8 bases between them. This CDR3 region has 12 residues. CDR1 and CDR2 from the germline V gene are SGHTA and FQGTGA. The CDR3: CASSLSGGELFF. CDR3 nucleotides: TGTGCCAGCAGCCTATCGGGCGGGGAGCTGTTTTTT.

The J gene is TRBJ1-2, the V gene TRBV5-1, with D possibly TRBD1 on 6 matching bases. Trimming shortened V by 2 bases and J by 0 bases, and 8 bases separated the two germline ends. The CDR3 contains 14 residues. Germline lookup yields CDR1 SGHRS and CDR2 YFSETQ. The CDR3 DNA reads TGCGCCAGCAGCTTCGGGGACACTAACTATGGCTACACCTTC. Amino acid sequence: CASSFGDTNYGYTF.

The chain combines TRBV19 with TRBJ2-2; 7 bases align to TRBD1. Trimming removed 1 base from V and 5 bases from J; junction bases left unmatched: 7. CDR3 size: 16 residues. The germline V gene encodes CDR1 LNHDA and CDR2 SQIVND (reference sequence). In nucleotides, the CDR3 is TGTGCCAGTAGTATAGCCTACAGGGGTTCTACCGGGGAGCTGTTTTTT. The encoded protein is CASSIAYRGSTGELFF.

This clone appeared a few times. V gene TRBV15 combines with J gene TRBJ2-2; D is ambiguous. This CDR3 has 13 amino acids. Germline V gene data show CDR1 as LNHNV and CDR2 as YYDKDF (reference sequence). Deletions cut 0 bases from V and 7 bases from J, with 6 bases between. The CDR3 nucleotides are TGTGCCACCAGCAGAGATTCTGTCGGGGAGCTGTTTTTT. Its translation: CATSRDSVGELFF.

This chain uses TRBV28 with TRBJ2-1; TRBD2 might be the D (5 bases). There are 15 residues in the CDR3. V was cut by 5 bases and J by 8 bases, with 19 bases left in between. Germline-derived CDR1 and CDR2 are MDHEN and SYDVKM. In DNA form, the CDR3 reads TGTGCCAGCAGTCGAGGGCTCACCCCATTCCATGAGCAGTTCTTC. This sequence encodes CASSRGLTPFHEQFF.

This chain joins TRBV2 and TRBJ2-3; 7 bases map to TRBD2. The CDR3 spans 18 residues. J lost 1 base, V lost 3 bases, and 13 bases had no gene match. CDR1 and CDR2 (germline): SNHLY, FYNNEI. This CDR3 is CASSDLGGRSHRTDTQYF. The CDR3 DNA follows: TGTGCCAGCAGTGATCTGGGGGGGAGATCCCACCGCACAGATACGCAGTATTTT.

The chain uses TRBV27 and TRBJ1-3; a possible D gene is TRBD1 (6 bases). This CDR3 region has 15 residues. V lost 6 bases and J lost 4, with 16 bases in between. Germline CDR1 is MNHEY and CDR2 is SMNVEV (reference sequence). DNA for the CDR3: TGTGCCAGCAGCCCCACCAGGGGCTCCGGAAACACCATATATTTT. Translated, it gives CASSPTRGSGNTIYF.

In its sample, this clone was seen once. For the CDR3, the DNA is TGCGCCAGCAGCCAAGATTCGAGCGGGGGGGCCGCAGATACGCAGTATTTT. This gives the protein CASSQDSSGGAADTQYF. The chain recombines TRBV4-1 with TRBJ2-3; TRBD2 matches at 10 bases. V dropped 0 bases and J dropped 4; count of bases not matched to a gene: 7. The length of the CDR3 is 17 residues. Germline CDR1 MGHRA, CDR2 YSYEKL.

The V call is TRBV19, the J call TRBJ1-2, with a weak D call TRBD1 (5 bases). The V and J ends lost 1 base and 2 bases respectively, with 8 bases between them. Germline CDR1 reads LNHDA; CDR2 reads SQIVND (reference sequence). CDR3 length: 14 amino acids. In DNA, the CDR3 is TGTGCCAGTAGTATAGTCGGGGCGAACTATGGCTACACCTTC. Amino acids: CASSIVGANYGYTF.

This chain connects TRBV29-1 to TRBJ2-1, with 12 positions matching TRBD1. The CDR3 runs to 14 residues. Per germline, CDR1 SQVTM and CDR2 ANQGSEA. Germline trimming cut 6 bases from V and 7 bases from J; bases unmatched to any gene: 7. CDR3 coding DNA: TGCAGCGTACGCCGGGACAGGGGGCTTAATGAGCAGTTCTTC. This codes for CSVRRDRGLNEQFF.

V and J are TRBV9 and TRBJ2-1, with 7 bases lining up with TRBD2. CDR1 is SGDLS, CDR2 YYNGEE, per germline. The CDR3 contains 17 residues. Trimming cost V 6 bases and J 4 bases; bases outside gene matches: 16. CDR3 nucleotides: TGTGCCAGCACCCCAATCTTGGCTAGCGGTTTATACAATGAGCAGTTCTTC. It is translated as CASTPILASGLYNEQFF. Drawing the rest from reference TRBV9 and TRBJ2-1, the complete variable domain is DSGVTQTPKHLITATGQRVTLRCSPRSGDLSVYWYQQSLDQGLQFLIQYYNGEERAKGNILERFSAQQFPDLHSELNLSSLELGDSALYFCASTPILASGLYNEQFFGPGTRLTVL.